A selection of T cell receptor beta chains follows, all from one sample in a study of blood T cells in healthy people across ages. Using its own MiXCR run on the 5' RACE reads, TCRdb lists one record per CDR3 protein. The sample records around 970,000 distinct CDR3 sequences, roughly 47% being singletons. Sample: blood. Receptors originate from a woman aged 55-69 years in good health. Each CDR3 is given with its conserved first and last residue. D genes are given only for firm matches. Rows give clone size only sometimes, using once, few, many, or a class for an expanded clone.

D gene,clone size,CDR3 length,J gene,V gene,CDR3 DNA,CDR3 protein
NA,NA,13,TRBJ2-7,TRBV27,TGTGCCAGCAGTGAGACAGGAACCTACGAGCAGTACTTC,CASSETGTYEQYF
TRBD1,once,17,TRBJ2-3,TRBV25-1,TGTGCCAGCAGTGAATGGGTGACAGGGCCCCCCTCAGATACGCAGTATTTT,CASSEWVTGPPSDTQYF
NA,few,13,TRBJ1-4,TRBV6-5,TGTGCCAGCAGTTACTCGAGTCCGGAAAAACTGTTTTTT,CASSYSSPEKLFF
TRBD2,few,15,TRBJ2-1,TRBV20-1,TGCAGTGCCCTTGGGGGGGTAGCGGGGTACAATGAGCAGTTCTTC,CSALGGVAGYNEQFF
NA,few,14,TRBJ1-2,TRBV10-3,TGTGCCATCAGTGTGGGGACCGCAAACTATGGCTACACCTTC,CAISVGTANYGYTF
NA,NA,15,TRBJ2-4,TRBV28,TGTGCCAGCAGTGCCCCAGCGGAGGCCAAAAACATTCAGTACTTC,CASSAPAEAKNIQYF
TRBD2,NA,14,TRBJ2-3,TRBV19,TGTGCCAGTAGCGGGAGGGGGACGACAGATACGCAGTATTTT,CASSGRGTTDTQYF
NA,NA,15,TRBJ2-5,TRBV29-1,TGCAGCGTCCAACAGAAGTGGGAATTGGGCAATGAGCAGTACTTC,CSVQQKWELGNEQYF
NA,once,14,TRBJ1-6,TRBV12-3/TRBV12-4,TGTGCCAGCAGTTTATCAGGGGTTAGCTCACCCCTCCACTTT,CASSLSGVSSPLHF
TRBD2,NA,17,TRBJ2-3,TRBV18,TGTGCCAGCTCAATCCGGACTAGCGGGAGCCTCACAGATACGCAGTATTTT,CASSIRTSGSLTDTQYF
TRBD2,NA,15,TRBJ2-7,TRBV20-1,TGCAGTGCTTTCCTAAGCAGCGGGAGCTTTTGCGAGCAGTACTTC,CSAFLSSGSFCEQYF
NA,NA,15,TRBJ1-6,TRBV10-3,TGTGCCATCAAAGGGTTTAGCTCCTATAATTCACCCCTCCACTTT,CAIKGFSSYNSPLHF
TRBD1,NA,13,TRBJ1-2,TRBV5-1,TGCGCCAGCGGTCCGGGACAGGGCTATGGCTACACCTTC,CASGPGQGYGYTF
TRBD1,few,16,TRBJ2-7,TRBV4-1,TGCGCCAGCAGCCAAGAAGGGACAGGGGGAACCTACGAGCAGTACTTC,CASSQEGTGGTYEQYF
TRBD2,NA,13,TRBJ2-1,TRBV10-3,TGTGCCATCAGTGAGACAAGCGGGAATGGGCAGTTCTTC,CAISETSGNGQFF
TRBD1,many,17,TRBJ2-6,TRBV7-9,TGTGCCAGCAGCACACGACAGGGGGGACTTATGGCCAACGTCCTGACTTTC,CASSTRQGGLMANVLTF
NA,NA,14,TRBJ2-3,TRBV5-1,TGCGCCAGCAGCTTCCAGTTTTCTTCGGATACGCAGTATTTT,CASSFQFSSDTQYF
TRBD1,NA,14,TRBJ1-2,TRBV28,TGTGCCAGCACTGCGCCGGGACAGGGCTATGGCTACACCTTC,CASTAPGQGYGYTF
NA,NA,14,TRBJ2-7,TRBV5-1,TGCGCCAGCAGCTTCGCAGGGGCTGAATACGAGCAGTACTTC,CASSFAGAEYEQYF
TRBD1,NA,16,TRBJ2-5,TRBV3-1,TGTGCCAGCAGCCAAGATGCGGCCAGGGGGATAGAGACCCAGTACTTC,CASSQDAARGIETQYF
TRBD1,NA,19,TRBJ2-7,TRBV12-3/TRBV12-4,TGTGCCAGCAGTCTAGGGGGACAGTACCAAGAGACCCTTACCTACGAGCAGTACTTC,CASSLGGQYQETLTYEQYF
NA,NA,13,TRBJ1-5,TRBV10-3,TGTGCCATCAGTGAGCAGGAAAGTAAGCCCCAGCATTTT,CAISEQESKPQHF
NA,NA,12,TRBJ2-7,TRBV20-1,TGCAGTGCTACCCTAGCTTCCTACGAGCAGTACTTC,CSATLASYEQYF
NA,few,19,TRBJ2-6,TRBV14,TGTGCCAGCAGCCAAGGGGTCCCGTCGGACATCTCTGGGGCCAACGTCCTGACTTTC,CASSQGVPSDISGANVLTF
NA,NA,15,TRBJ2-5,TRBV5-1,TGCGCCAGCAGATTGGGACCTGGGATAGAAGAGACCCAGTACTTC,CASRLGPGIEETQYF
NA,NA,12,TRBJ1-2,TRBV29-1,TGCAGCGCCCAGTGGGGAAACTATGGCTACACCTTC,CSAQWGNYGYTF
TRBD1,NA,14,TRBJ1-2,TRBV14,TGTGCCAGCAGCCCCGGGGACAGGAATTATGGCTACACCTTC,CASSPGDRNYGYTF
NA,NA,13,TRBJ1-6,TRBV7-2,TGTGCCAGCAGCCCAGACTGTAATTCACCCCTCCACTTT,CASSPDCNSPLHF
NA,NA,15,TRBJ1-5,TRBV6-1,TGTGCCAGCAGTGAAGCAGGGCGAAGCAATCAGCCCCAGCATTTT,CASSEAGRSNQPQHF
TRBD1,once,16,TRBJ1-5,TRBV12-3/TRBV12-4,TGTGCCAGCAGAACCAATCAGGGGGGGGCCAATCAGCCCCAGCATTTT,CASRTNQGGANQPQHF
NA,few,14,TRBJ1-2,TRBV20-1,TGCAGTGCTAGAGCAGAGGGAAGCTCGTATGGCTACACCTTC,CSARAEGSSYGYTF
TRBD1,NA,14,TRBJ2-3,TRBV20-1,TGCAGTGCTAGTTGGGACAGGGTGACAGATACGCAGTATTTT,CSASWDRVTDTQYF
NA,NA,13,TRBJ2-1,TRBV25-1,TGTGCCAGCGGCCAATTTAGGCAAGAGACCCAGTTCTTC,CASGQFRQETQFF
NA,NA,14,TRBJ1-2,TRBV7-9,TGTGCCAGCAGCCCCCGAGCAGGGAGGGATGGCTACACCTTC,CASSPRAGRDGYTF
NA,NA,12,TRBJ2-3,TRBV3-1,TGTGCCAGCAGCCAAGGGGCGAATACGCAGTATTTT,CASSQGANTQYF
TRBD2,once,15,TRBJ2-3,TRBV20-1,TGCAGTGCTAGAGATCCCCCTAGCGGGTACAATGAGCAGTATTTT,CSARDPPSGYNEQYF
NA,once,16,TRBJ2-7,TRBV18,TGTGCCAGCTCCGACCCGATGCAGGGTAAGAACTACGAGCAGTACTTC,CASSDPMQGKNYEQYF
NA,NA,15,TRBJ2-3,TRBV7-3,TGTGCCAGCAGCTTAAATAGTAGGGCTTGGGATACGCAGTATTTT,CASSLNSRAWDTQYF
TRBD2,NA,16,TRBJ2-3,TRBV20-1,TGCAGTGCTAGTTCGGCTTCGGGACTAGCGGGAGATACGCAGTATTTT,CSASSASGLAGDTQYF
NA,NA,15,TRBJ2-5,TRBV6-5,TGTGCCAGCAGTTACTCCGGGACGGGCCAAGAGAGCCAGTACTTC,CASSYSGTGQESQYF
NA,NA,17,TRBJ2-3,TRBV6-5,TGTGCCAGCAGTTACGGGCGATCTCCCGGTCTTGCAGATACGCAGTATTTT,CASSYGRSPGLADTQYF
NA,NA,13,TRBJ2-1,TRBV7-2,TGTGCCAGCAGCCCCTGGAGGGACAATGAGCAGTTCTTC,CASSPWRDNEQFF
NA,NA,13,TRBJ2-2,TRBV3-1,TGTGCCAGCAGCCAAGGATTGTCCGGGGAGCTGTTTTTT,CASSQGLSGELFF
TRBD1,NA,15,TRBJ2-3,TRBV18,TGTGCCAGCTCACGATCAGGGGGCCTCACAGATACGCAGTATTTT,CASSRSGGLTDTQYF
NA,NA,15,TRBJ2-1,TRBV24-1,TGTGCCACCAGTGCCCAGCGGAGCTCCTACAATGAGCAGTTCTTC,CATSAQRSSYNEQFF
NA,NA,14,TRBJ2-3,TRBV20-1,TGCAGTGCTAGCGGTCACTCTAGCACAGATACGCAGTATTTT,CSASGHSSTDTQYF
NA,NA,16,TRBJ2-3,TRBV20-1,TGCAGTGCCATCGGGCAGCGCCATTCTAGCACAGATACGCAGTATTTT,CSAIGQRHSSTDTQYF
NA,many,15,TRBJ2-1,TRBV20-1,TGCAGTGCTAGAGATCCAAGCGGCCCCTACAATGAGCAGTTCTTC,CSARDPSGPYNEQFF
TRBD2,NA,12,TRBJ2-7,TRBV2,TGTGCCTCAGGCGGGGGGGGGTACGAGCAGTACTTC,CASGGGGYEQYF
NA,few,13,TRBJ2-7,TRBV10-2,TGCGCCAGTCGCGAGGGCAGACACTACGAGCAGTACTTC,CASREGRHYEQYF
NA,NA,17,TRBJ2-7,TRBV27,TGTGCCAGCGGTTTATTTCTCACGGGAGACCGCTCCTACGAGCAGTACTTC,CASGLFLTGDRSYEQYF
NA,NA,15,TRBJ1-5,TRBV6-2/TRBV6-3,TGTGCCAGCAGCCAGGCCGGGCTGCCTAATCAGCCCCAGCATTTT,CASSQAGLPNQPQHF